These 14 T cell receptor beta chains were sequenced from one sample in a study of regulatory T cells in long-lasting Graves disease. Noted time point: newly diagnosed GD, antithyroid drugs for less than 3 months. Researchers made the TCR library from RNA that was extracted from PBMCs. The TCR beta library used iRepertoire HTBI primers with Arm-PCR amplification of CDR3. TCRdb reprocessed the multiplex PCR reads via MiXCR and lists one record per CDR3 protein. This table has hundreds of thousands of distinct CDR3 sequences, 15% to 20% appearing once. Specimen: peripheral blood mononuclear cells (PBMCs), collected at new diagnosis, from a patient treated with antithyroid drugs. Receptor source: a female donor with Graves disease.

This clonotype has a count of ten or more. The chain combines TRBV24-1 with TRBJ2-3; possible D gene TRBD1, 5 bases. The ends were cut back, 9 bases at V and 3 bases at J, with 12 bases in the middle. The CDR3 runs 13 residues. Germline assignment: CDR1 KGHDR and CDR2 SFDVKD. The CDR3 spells CATSRVGTDTQYF. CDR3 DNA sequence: TGTGCCACCTCCAGGGTCGGGACAGATACGCAGTATTTT.

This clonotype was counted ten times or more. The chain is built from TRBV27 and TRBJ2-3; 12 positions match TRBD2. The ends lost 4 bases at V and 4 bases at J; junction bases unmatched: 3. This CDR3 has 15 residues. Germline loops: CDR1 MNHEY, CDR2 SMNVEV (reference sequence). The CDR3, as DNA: TGTGCCAGCAGTTCGACTAGCGGGAGTCCAGATACGCAGTATTTT. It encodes CASSSTSGSPDTQYF.

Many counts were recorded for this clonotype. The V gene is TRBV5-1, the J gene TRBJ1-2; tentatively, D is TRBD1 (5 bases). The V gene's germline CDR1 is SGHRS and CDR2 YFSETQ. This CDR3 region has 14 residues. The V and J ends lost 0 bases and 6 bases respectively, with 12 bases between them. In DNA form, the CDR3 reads TGCGCCAGCAGCTTGGCCTCAGGGTCGAATGGCTACACCTTC. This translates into CASSLASGSNGYTF.

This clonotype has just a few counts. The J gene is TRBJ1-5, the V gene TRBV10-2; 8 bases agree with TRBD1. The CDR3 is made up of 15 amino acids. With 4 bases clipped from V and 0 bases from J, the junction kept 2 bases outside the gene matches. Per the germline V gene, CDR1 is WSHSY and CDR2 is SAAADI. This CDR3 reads CASSGDRYSNQPQHF. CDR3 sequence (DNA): TGCGCCAGCAGTGGGGACAGGTATAGCAATCAGCCCCAGCATTTT.

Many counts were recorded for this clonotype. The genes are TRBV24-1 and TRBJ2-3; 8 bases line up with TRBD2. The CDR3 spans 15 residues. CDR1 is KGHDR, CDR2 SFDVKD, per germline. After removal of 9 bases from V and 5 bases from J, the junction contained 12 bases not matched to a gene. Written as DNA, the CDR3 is TGTGCCACCCGGTCCCCAGCGGGAGAGGGAGATACGCAGTATTTT. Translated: CATRSPAGEGDTQYF.

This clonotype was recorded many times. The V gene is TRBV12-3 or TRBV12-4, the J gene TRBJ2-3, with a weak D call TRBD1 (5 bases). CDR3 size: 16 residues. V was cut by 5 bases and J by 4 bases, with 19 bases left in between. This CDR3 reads CASSHQGPQVPDTQYF. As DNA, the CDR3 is TGTGCCAGCAGTCACCAGGGCCCTCAGGTGCCAGATACGCAGTATTTT.

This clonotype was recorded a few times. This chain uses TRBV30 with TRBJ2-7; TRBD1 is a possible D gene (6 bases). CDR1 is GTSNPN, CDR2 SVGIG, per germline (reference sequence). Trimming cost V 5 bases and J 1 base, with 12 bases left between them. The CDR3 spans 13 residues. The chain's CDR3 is CAWETGGSYEQYF. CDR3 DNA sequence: TGTGCCTGGGAGACAGGCGGGTCCTACGAGCAGTACTTC.

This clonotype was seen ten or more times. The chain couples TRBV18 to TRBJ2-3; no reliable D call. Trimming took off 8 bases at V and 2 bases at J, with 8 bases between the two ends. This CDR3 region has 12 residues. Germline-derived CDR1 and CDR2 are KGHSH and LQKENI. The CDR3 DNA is TGTGCCAGCAGCCCGACCACAGATACGCAGTATTTT. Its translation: CASSPTTDTQYF.

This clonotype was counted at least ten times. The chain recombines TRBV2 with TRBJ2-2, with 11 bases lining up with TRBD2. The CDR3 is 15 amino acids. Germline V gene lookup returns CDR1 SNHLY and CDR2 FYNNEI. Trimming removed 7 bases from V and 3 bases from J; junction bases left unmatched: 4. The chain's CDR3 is CASKTSGTHTGELFF. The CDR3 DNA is TGTGCCAGCAAGACTAGCGGGACCCACACCGGGGAGCTGTTTTTT.

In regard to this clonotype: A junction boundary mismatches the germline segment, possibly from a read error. The CDR3 spells CGVLLAEDNYGYTF. The DNA of the CDR3 is TGCGGCGTACTTCTGGCAGAAGACAACTATGGCTACACCTTC. The chain recombines TRBV29-1 with TRBJ1-2; D is uncertain. Per germline, CDR1 SQVTM and CDR2 ANQGSEA. CDR3 length: 14 amino acids.

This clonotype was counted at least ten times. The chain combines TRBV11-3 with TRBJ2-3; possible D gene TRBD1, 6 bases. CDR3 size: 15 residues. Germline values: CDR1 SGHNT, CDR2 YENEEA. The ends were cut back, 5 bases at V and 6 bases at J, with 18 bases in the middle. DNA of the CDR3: TGTGCCAGCAGCCAGACAGGTGGTACGAGGGATACGCAGTATTTT. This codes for CASSQTGGTRDTQYF.

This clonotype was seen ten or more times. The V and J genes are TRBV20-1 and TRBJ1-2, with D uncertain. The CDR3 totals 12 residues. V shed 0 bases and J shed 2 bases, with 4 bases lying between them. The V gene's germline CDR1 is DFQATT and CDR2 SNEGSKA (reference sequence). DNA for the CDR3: TGCAGTGCTAGAGAGGGCAACTATGGCTACACCTTC. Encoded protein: CSAREGNYGYTF.

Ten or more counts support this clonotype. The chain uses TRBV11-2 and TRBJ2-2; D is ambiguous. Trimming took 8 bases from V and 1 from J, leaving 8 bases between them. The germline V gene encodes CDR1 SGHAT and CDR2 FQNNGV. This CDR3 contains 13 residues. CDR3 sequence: CASHDMNTGELFF. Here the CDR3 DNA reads TGTGCCAGCCACGACATGAACACCGGGGAGCTGTTTTTT.

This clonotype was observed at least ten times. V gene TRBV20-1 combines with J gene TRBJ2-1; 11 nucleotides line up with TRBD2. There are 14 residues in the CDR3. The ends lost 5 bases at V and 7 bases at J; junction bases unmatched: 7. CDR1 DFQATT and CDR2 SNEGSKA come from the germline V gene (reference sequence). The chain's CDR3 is CSAPSSGRSNEQFF. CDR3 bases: TGCAGTGCTCCCTCTAGCGGGAGGTCGAATGAGCAGTTCTTC.